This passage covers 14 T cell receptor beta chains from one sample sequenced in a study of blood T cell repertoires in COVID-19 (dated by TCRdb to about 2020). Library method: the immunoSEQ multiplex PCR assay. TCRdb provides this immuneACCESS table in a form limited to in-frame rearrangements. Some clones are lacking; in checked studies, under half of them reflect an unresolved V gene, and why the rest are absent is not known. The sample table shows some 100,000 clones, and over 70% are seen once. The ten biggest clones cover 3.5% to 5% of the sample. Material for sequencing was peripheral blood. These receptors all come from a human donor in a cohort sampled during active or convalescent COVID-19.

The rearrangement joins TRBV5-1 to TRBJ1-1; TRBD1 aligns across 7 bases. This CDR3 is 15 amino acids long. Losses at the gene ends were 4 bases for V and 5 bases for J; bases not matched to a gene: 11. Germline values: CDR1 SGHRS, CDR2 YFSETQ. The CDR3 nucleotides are TGCGCCAGCAGCCCAAGACAGGGCAGGGGAACTGAAGCTTTCTTT. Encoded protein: CASSPRQGRGTEAFF.

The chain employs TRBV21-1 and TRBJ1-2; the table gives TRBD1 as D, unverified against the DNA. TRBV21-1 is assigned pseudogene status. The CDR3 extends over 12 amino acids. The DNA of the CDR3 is TGTGCCAGCAGCCAGACAGGGGAATGTTTCACCTTC. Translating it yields CASSQTGECFTF.

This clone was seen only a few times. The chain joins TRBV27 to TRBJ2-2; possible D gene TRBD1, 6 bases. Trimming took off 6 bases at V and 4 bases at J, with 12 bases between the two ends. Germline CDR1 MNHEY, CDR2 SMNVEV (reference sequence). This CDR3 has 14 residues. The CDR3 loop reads CASSPGDTTGELFF. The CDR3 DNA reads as TGTGCCAGCAGCCCAGGGGACACCACCGGGGAGCTGTTTTTT.

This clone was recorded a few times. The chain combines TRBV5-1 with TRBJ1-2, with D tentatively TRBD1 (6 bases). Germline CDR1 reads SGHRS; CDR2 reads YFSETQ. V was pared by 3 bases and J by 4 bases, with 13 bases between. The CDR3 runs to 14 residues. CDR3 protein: CASSSGQPPYGYTF. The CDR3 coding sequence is TGCGCCAGCAGCTCAGGACAGCCGCCCTATGGCTACACCTTC.

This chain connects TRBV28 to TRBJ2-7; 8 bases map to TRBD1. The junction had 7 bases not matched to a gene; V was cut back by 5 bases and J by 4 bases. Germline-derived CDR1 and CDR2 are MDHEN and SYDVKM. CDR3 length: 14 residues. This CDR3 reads CASSPHRGTYEQYF. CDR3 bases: TGTGCCAGCAGTCCCCACAGGGGGACGTACGAGCAGTACTTC.

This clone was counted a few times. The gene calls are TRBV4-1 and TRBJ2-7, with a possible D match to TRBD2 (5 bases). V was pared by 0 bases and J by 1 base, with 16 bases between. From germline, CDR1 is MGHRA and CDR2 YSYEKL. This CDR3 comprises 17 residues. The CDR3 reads CASSQDFRTGLSYEQYF. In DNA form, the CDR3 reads TGCGCCAGCAGCCAAGATTTCCGGACGGGATTATCCTACGAGCAGTACTTC.

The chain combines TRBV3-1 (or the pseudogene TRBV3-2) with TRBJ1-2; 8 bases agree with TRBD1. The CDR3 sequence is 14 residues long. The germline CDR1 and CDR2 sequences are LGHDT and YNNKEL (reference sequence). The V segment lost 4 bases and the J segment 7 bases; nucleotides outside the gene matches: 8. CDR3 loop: CASSRETGASGYTF. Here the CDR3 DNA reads TGTGCCAGCAGCCGGGAGACAGGGGCCTCTGGCTACACCTTC.

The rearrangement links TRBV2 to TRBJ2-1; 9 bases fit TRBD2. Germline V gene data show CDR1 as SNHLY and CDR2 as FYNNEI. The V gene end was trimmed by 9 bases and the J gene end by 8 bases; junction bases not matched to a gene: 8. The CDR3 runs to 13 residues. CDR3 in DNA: TGTGCCAGAACCGGGACTAGCCGGGATGAGCAGTTCTTC. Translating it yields CARTGTSRDEQFF.

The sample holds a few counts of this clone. For the CDR3, the DNA is TGTGCCAGCAGCACACCCCCGGGACAGGGGGCCCACGAGCAGTACTTC. Protein: CASSTPPGQGAHEQYF. The J gene is TRBJ2-7, the V gene TRBV7-4; 12 positions agree with TRBD1. Trimming cost V 5 bases and J 5 bases; bases outside gene matches: 10. Germline V CDR1 and CDR2: SGHVT, SQSDAQ. The CDR3 contains 16 residues.

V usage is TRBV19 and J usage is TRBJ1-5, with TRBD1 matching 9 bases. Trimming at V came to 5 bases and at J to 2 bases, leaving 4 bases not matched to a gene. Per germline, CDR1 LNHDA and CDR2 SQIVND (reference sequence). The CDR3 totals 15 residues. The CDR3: CASSGRTGGNQPQHF. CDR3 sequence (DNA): TGTGCCAGTAGTGGTCGGACAGGGGGCAATCAGCCCCAGCATTTT.

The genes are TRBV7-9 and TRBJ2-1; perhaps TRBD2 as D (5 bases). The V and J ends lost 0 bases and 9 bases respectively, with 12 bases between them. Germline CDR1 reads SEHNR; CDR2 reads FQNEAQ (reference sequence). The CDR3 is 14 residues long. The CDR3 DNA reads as TGTGCCAGCAGCTTAGCTCTAGCTGTTGGTGAGCAGTTCTTC. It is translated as CASSLALAVGEQFF.

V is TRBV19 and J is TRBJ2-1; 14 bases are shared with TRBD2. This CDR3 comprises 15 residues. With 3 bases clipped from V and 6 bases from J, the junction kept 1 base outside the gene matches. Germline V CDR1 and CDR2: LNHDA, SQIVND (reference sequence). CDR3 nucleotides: TGTGCCAGTAGTATGGGACTAGCGGGAGTCAATGAGCAGTTCTTC. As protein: CASSMGLAGVNEQFF.

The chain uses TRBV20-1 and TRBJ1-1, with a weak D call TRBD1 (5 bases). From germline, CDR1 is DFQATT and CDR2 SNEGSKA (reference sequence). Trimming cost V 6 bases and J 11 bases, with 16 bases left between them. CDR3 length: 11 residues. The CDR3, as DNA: TGCAGTGCGCGAATCCAGGGTTGGGCTTTCTTT. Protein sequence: CSARIQGWAFF.

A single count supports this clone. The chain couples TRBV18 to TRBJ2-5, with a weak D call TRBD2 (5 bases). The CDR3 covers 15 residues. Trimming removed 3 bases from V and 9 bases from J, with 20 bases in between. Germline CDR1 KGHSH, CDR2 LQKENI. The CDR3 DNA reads TGTGCCAGCTCACCTATTCCTTTGGTGGGAGAAGCCCAGTACTTC. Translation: CASSPIPLVGEAQYF.